This TCR beta chain appears in the sequencing data of a study of shared clonotypes between healthy human individuals. Turning to the study itself: The people who gave samples were two women and a few men aged 18 to 49. General study points: Specimens sampled were limited to blood, with tissue repertoires likely differing. Larger estimated richness was generally recorded for naive subsets relative to memory subsets. Clonotypes shared by all four sorted-subset donors had higher generation probabilities than non-shared clonotypes.

This CDR3 contains 13 residues. Germline V gene lookup returns CDR1 SGHTA and CDR2 FQGNSA. V lost 1 base, J lost 4 bases, and 6 bases lay in between. Profiling relied on immunoSEQ multiplex PCR, and the TCRdb table lists in-frame clones only, not all of them. The sample lists around 1.5 million clones, approximately 98% occurring once. About this clone: Antigen unknown.

The clonotype originates from a man between 25 and 39 years old in good health. The material sequenced was naive CD4+ T cells sorted from blood. Subset described: CD45RA+ positively selected. V and J are TRBV7-2 and TRBJ2-3; no clear D. The CDR3 sequence: CASSLVNPDTQYF. The CDR3 region has the DNA TGTGCCAGCAGCTTAGTTAACCCAGATACGCAGTATTTT.